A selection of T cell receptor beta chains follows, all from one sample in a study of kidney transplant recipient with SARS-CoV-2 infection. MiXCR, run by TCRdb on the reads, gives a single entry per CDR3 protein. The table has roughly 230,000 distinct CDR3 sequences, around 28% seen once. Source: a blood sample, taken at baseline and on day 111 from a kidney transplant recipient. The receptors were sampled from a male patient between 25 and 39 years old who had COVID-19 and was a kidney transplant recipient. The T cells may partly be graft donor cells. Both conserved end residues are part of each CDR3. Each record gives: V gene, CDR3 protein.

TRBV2 CASSDAEDGRDTEAFF
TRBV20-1 CSTLAGGFTDTQYF
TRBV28 CASSAPLRGYEQYF
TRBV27 CASSSLVGYEQYF
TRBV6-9 CASSRGPPYGKTYGYTF
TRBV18 CASSPGSGLAYNEQFF
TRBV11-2 CASSYEIALPEQYF
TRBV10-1 CASSPRQRSRKTYGYTF
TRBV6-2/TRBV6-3 CASSSAGFGQPQHF
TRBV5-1 CASRLVSVRKTYGYTF
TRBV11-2 CASSFGGSYGYTF
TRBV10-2 CASSETDYEQYF
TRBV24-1 CATSDPRYRRSSYNEQFF
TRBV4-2 CASSSGLAGFYLYF
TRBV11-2 CASSLGGREQFF
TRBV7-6 CASSLRRESRKTYGYTF
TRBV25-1 CASTSRAGGELFF
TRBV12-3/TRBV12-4 CASSLAPGIGNQPQHF
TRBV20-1 CSASLLARYEQYF
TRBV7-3 CASSILGTGDYEQYF
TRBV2 CASSQMGEAFF
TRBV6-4 CASSGIAPHGKTYGYTF
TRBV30 CALIMDYEQYF
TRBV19 CASSIVSIDYGYTF
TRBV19 CASSSRQGGNQPQHF
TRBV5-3 CARSLARAGGELNTGELFF
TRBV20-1 CSALQLGGVDTQYF
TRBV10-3 CAISAGQGNEKLFF
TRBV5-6 CASSFSYNEQFF
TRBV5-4 CASHNLVPGKTYGYTF
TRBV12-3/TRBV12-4 CASSFTAIGGAVDEQYF
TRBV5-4 CASSDRKRVNSPLHF
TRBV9 CASNTQGGSYNEQFF
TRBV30 CAWNEGGNQPQHF
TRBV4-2 CASSRQGREPGNTIYF
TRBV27 CASSLSGPYIENTEAFF
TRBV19 CASSGITTNRKTYGYTF
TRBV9 CASSVAVGGLVNYGYTF
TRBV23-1 CASSTFRLRRKTYGYTF
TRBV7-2 CASSLMKGDYEQYF
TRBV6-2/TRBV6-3 CASSSPFPGQGNYGYTF
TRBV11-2 CASSFSSGRAPGELFF